This entry lists 19 T cell receptor beta chains sequenced from one sample in a study of cytomegalovirus exposure and HLA in healthy donors. With 60 Vbeta and 13 Jbeta primers, the PCR was carried out. Profiled with immunoSEQ multiplex PCR; TCRdb holds only in-frame clones, not every one. Among approximately 180,000 clones listed, roughly four fifths were seen once. Sequencing was performed on PBMCs. Receptors were obtained from a woman under 30 in good health and CMV-seropositive.

The V gene is TRBV19, the J gene TRBJ2-5; D call uncertain. This CDR3 has 13 amino acids. Germline CDR1 reads LNHDA; CDR2 reads SQIVND (reference sequence). Deletions cut 4 bases from V and 0 bases from J, with 6 bases between. CDR3 loop: CASSTPNQETQYF. The CDR3 nucleotides are TGTGCCAGTAGTACCCCAAACCAAGAGACCCAGTACTTC.

The chain joins TRBV7-2 to TRBJ1-5; possible D gene TRBD1, 5 bases. Germline V CDR1 and CDR2: SGHTA, FQGNSA. The CDR3 loop spans 17 amino acids. Deletions cut 3 bases from V and 2 bases from J, with 17 bases between. CDR3 coding DNA: TGTGCCAGCAGCTTCACCGGGGGGGATGGGGGCAATCAGCCCCAGCATTTT. Encoded protein: CASSFTGGDGGNQPQHF.

V is TRBV19 and J is TRBJ1-6; tentative D call: TRBD1 (5 bases). V was pared by 1 base and J by 7 bases, with 26 bases between. CDR3 size: 20 residues. Per the germline V gene, CDR1 is LNHDA and CDR2 is SQIVND (reference sequence). In DNA, the CDR3 is TGTGCCAGTAGTATAGTTGGCGGACCTTTGTCGCGGGGGTCGAATTCACCCCTCCACTTT. Protein: CASSIVGGPLSRGSNSPLHF.

J is TRBJ2-7 and V is TRBV13; 7 bases fit TRBD1. V lost 1 base, J lost 4 bases, and 4 bases stayed unmatched. The CDR3 runs to 14 residues. Germline V gene data show CDR1 as PRHDT and CDR2 as FYEKMQ (reference sequence). The CDR3 DNA reads TGTGCCAGCAGCTTAGCGGGACAGCTGTACGAGCAGTACTTC. The encoded protein is CASSLAGQLYEQYF.

The V call is TRBV6-6, the J call TRBJ2-5, with a possible D match to TRBD2 (5 bases). The CDR3 is 15 residues long. V dropped 0 bases and J dropped 5 bases, with 13 bases sitting between them. CDR1 MNHNY and CDR2 SVGAGI come from the germline V gene (reference sequence). CDR3 coding DNA: TGTGCCAGCAGTTACTCGATGGGAAGAGGGGAGACCCAGTACTTC. It codes for CASSYSMGRGETQYF.

The chain recombines TRBV7-6 with TRBJ2-2; 7 positions match TRBD2. After removal of 5 bases from V and 1 base from J, the junction contained 10 bases not matched to a gene. In germline, CDR1 is SGHVS, CDR2 FNYEAQ. The CDR3 has 17 amino acids. The CDR3 sequence: CASSARLERGNTGELFF. CDR3 nucleotide sequence: TGTGCCAGCAGCGCCAGACTAGAGCGGGGGAACACCGGGGAGCTGTTTTTT. Filled out from reference TRBV7-6 and TRBJ2-2, the complete variable domain reads GAGVSQSPRYKVTKRGQDVALRCDPISGHVSLYWYRQALGQGPEFLTYFNYEAQQDKSGLPNDRFSAERPEGSISTLTIQRTEQRDSAMYRCASSARLERGNTGELFFGEGSRLTVL.

The chain is built from TRBV7-9 and TRBJ2-2; 7 bases are shared with TRBD1. The CDR3 length is 19 residues. V gave up 1 base and J gave up 2 bases; unmatched junction bases: 13. The germline V gene has CDR1 SEHNR and CDR2 FQNEAQ (reference sequence). The CDR3 here is CASSLDLLFGTANTGELFF. CDR3 DNA sequence: TGTGCCAGCAGCTTAGACCTGTTGTTTGGGACAGCTAACACCGGGGAGCTGTTTTTT. Based on the CDR3 plus reference TRBV7-9 and TRBJ2-2, the full variable domain is DTGVSQNPRHKITKRGQNVTFRCDPISEHNRLYWYRQTLGQGPEFLTYFQNEAQLEKSRLLSDRFSAERPKGSFSTLEIQRTEQGDSAMYLCASSLDLLFGTANTGELFFGEGSRLTVL.

V is TRBV5-6 and J is TRBJ2-5, with 7 bases that match TRBD1. Per germline, CDR1 SGHDT and CDR2 YYEEEE. J was trimmed by 10 bases and V by 2 bases; bases with no gene match: 11. The CDR3 spans 14 residues. The CDR3, as DNA: TGTGCCAGCAGCTTCGGGACAGCTACCCCCCTCCAGTACTTC. This translates into CASSFGTATPLQYF.

The chain employs TRBV9 and TRBJ1-1; tentatively, D is TRBD1 (6 bases). The CDR3 extends over 14 amino acids. Per germline, CDR1 SGDLS and CDR2 YYNGEE. V was shortened by 5 bases and J by 1 base, with 12 bases between the two germline ends. CDR3 loop: CASRGKTGNTEAFF. The CDR3 nucleotides are TGTGCCAGCAGGGGGAAGACAGGGAACACTGAAGCTTTCTTT.

This sequence joins TRBV28 and TRBJ2-3; 11 nucleotides line up with TRBD2. There are 16 residues in the CDR3. J was trimmed by 6 bases and V by 7 bases; bases with no gene match: 12. From germline, CDR1 is MDHEN and CDR2 SYDVKM. The DNA for the CDR3 is TGTGCCAGCACCAAAAGACTAGCGGGGATGGGTGATACGCAGTATTTT. This encodes CASTKRLAGMGDTQYF. Using reference TRBV28 and TRBJ2-3 for the parts outside the CDR3, the full variable domain is DVKVTQSSRYLVKRTGEKVFLECVQDMDHENMFWYRQDPGLGLRLIYFSYDVKMKEKGDIPEGYSVSREKKERFSLILESASTNQTSMYLCASTKRLAGMGDTQYFGPGTRLTVL.

V usage is TRBV27 and J usage is TRBJ1-5; D is possibly TRBD1 (5 bases). Germline V CDR1 and CDR2: MNHEY, SMNVEV (reference sequence). V lost 2 bases, J lost 3 bases, and 8 bases lay in between. The CDR3 totals 14 residues. DNA of the CDR3: TGTGCCAGCAGTTTAAGGGGAACCAATCAGCCCCAGCATTTT. Protein: CASSLRGTNQPQHF.

V gene TRBV19 combines with J gene TRBJ2-2, with D tentatively TRBD1 (6 bases). The germline V gene encodes CDR1 LNHDA and CDR2 SQIVND (reference sequence). The CDR3 loop spans 15 amino acids. The V end lost 8 bases, the J end lost 4 bases, and 17 bases lay between the germline ends. This CDR3 reads CASRFTGKRTGELFF. The DNA for the CDR3 is TGTGCCAGTCGTTTTACAGGGAAACGCACCGGGGAGCTGTTTTTT. The full variable domain, completed using reference TRBV19 and TRBJ2-2, is DGGITQSPKYLFRKEGQNVTLSCEQNLNHDAMYWYRQDPGQGLRLIYYSQIVNDFQKGDIAEGYSVSREKKESFPLTVTSAQKNPTAFYLCASRFTGKRTGELFFGEGSRLTVL.

This chain joins TRBV7-2 and TRBJ1-5, with a tentative D call TRBD1 (5 bases). Germline CDR1 is SGHTA and CDR2 is FQGNSA. The CDR3 is made up of 14 amino acids. V was clipped by 5 bases and J by 2 bases, with 10 bases between them. CDR3 in amino acids: CASSPAQGNQPQHF. In nucleotides, the CDR3 is TGTGCCAGCAGCCCCGCACAGGGCAATCAGCCCCAGCATTTT.

This chain links TRBV11-2 with TRBJ1-1; D ambiguous. Germline V gene data show CDR1 as SGHAT and CDR2 as FQNNGV. CDR3 length equals 14 residues. V dropped 5 bases and J dropped 7 bases, with 17 bases sitting between them. The CDR3 DNA sequence: TGTGCCAGCAGCCCTACGAGGGTTGGCGGTGAAGCTTTCTTT. It yields the protein CASSPTRVGGEAFF. Supplemented by reference TRBV11-2 and TRBJ1-1, the full variable domain reads EAGVAQSPRYKIIEKRQSVAFWCNPISGHATLYWYQQILGQGPKLLIQFQNNGVVDDSQLPKDRFSAERLKGVDSTLKIQPAKLEDSAVYLCASSPTRVGGEAFFGQGTRLTVV.

The rearrangement joins TRBV2 to TRBJ2-5; 9 positions match TRBD1. V shed 0 bases, J shed 2 bases, and the junction held 1 base outside the gene matches. The CDR3 is 15 amino acids. CDR1 and CDR2 from the germline V gene are SNHLY and FYNNEI. DNA of the CDR3: TGTGCCAGCAGTGAAGCGACAGGGGGTCAAGAGACCCAGTACTTC. Amino acid sequence: CASSEATGGQETQYF.

This chain joins TRBV28 and TRBJ2-7; D is undetermined. Trimming cost V 2 bases and J 0 bases, with 14 bases left between them. The V gene's germline CDR1 is MDHEN and CDR2 SYDVKM. This CDR3 is built from 16 residues. CDR3 bases: TGTGCCAGCAGTTTAGTATCGCCGACATCCTCCTACGAGCAGTACTTC. This translates into CASSLVSPTSSYEQYF.

The chain recombines TRBV5-6 with TRBJ2-5, with 7 bases identical to TRBD1. With the DNA end fitting TRBJ2-7 better, the J assignment may be wrong. CDR3 length: 14 residues. Germline V lookup: CDR1 SGHDT, CDR2 YYEEEE. DNA for the CDR3: TGTGCCAGCAGCTTGGAACAGGGGATTAACGAGCAGTACTTC. Its translation is CASSLEQGINEQYF.

CDR3 residues: CASYTGWGNQPQHF. CDR3 DNA sequence: TGTGCCAGCTATACAGGGTGGGGCAATCAGCCCCAGCATTTT. This chain joins TRBV6-1 and TRBJ1-5; tentatively, D is TRBD1 (6 bases). CDR1 and CDR2 from the germline V gene are MNHNS and SASEGT. The CDR3 spans 14 residues. Trimming pared 8 bases from V and 2 bases from J, leaving 13 bases between.

The chain uses TRBV4-2 and TRBJ2-7; D might be TRBD1 (7 bases). Germline V lookup: CDR1 LGHNA, CDR2 YNFKEQ. This CDR3 comprises 14 residues. Deletions cut 8 bases from V and 0 bases from J, with 14 bases between. The CDR3 sequence: CASQQGGGSYEQYF. CDR3 DNA: TGTGCCAGCCAGCAGGGGGGCGGCTCCTACGAGCAGTACTTC.